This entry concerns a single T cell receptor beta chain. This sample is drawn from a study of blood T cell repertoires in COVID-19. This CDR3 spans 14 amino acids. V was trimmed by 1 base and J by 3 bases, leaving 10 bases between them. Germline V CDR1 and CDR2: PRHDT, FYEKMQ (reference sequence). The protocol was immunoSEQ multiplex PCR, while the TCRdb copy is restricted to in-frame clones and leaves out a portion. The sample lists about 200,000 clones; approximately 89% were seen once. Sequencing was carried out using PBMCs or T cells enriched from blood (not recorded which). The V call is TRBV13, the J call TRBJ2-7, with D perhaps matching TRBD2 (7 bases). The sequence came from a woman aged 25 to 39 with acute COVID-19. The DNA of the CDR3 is TGTGCCAGCAGCTTAGACAGGGAGGGCTACGAGCAGTACTTC. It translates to CASSLDREGYEQYF.